These 2 T cell receptor beta chains were sequenced from one sample in a study of T-cell reconstitution after alpha-beta-depleted transplantation in children listed by TCRdb under 2016. Receptor libraries were prepared by PCR. The sequencing machine was an Illumina HiSeq 2500. TCR library preparation used molecular barcoding, with unique molecular identifiers applied to normalize quantification of the TCRbeta repertoire. TCRdb trimmed public reads at Q25 via fastp, called clones via MiXCR and kept in-frame beta chains. Each CDR3 protein appears once, grouped with its most common genes and DNA. Recorded for this sample are just over 950,000 distinct CDR3 sequences; roughly 29% of them occurred a single time. Clones ranked in the top ten supply 28% of the sample. Taken with the paper, the label for treatment or condition translates to: allogeneic hematopoietic cell transplantation with graft depleted of TCRalphabeta T cells and CD19 B cells.

Material: PBMCs, mostly from graft donor cells, obtained 360 days after TCRalphabeta/CD19-depleted stem cell transplant. These receptor sequences come from a boy less than two years old who had a stem cell transplant for SCID, so the T cells may come from the graft donor.

The chain employs TRBV12-3 or TRBV12-4 and TRBJ1-2, with unresolved D. Deletions cut 5 bases from V and 4 bases from J, with 14 bases between. This CDR3 is built from 14 residues. CDR3 in DNA: TGTGCCAGCAGTCTCGCGGACCGTTCCTATGGCTACACCTTC. It encodes CASSLADRSYGYTF.

The rearrangement joins TRBV15 to TRBJ2-3, with D unclear. V lost 2 bases, J lost 6 bases, and 9 bases lay in between. CDR3 length: 13 amino acids. CDR1 LNHNV and CDR2 YYDKDF come from the germline V gene (reference sequence). This CDR3 reads CATSRPDADTQYF. As DNA, the CDR3 is TGTGCCACCAGCAGACCGGACGCCGATACGCAGTATTTT.